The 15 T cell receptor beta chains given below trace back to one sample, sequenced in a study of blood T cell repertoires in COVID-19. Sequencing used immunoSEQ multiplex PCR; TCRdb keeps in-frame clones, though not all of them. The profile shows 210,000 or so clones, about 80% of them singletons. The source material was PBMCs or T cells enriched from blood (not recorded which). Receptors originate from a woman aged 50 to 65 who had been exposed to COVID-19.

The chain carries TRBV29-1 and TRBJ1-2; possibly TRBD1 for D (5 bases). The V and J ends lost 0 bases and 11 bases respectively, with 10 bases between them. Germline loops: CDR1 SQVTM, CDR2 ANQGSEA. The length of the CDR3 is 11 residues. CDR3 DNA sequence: TGCAGCGTTGAAGATCTGGGGGGGTACACCTTC. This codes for CSVEDLGGYTF. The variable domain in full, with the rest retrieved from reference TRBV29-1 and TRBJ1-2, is SAVISQKPSRDICQRGTSLTIQCQVDSQVTMMFWYRQQPGQSLTLIATANQGSEATYESGFVIDKFPISRPNLTFSTLTVSNMSPEDSSIYLCSVEDLGGYTFGSGTRLTVV.

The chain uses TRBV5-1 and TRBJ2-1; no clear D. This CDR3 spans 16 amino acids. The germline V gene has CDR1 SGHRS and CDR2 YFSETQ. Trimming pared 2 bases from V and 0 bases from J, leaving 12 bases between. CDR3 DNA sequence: TGCGCCAGCAGCTTAACGGGTTTGAGCTCCTACAATGAGCAGTTCTTC. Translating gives CASSLTGLSSYNEQFF.

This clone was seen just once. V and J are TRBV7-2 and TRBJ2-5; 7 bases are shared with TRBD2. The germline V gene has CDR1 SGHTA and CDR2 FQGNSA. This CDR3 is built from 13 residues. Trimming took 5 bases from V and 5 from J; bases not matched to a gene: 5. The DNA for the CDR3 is TGTGCCAGCAGCAGCGGGGATCGCGAGACCCAGTACTTC. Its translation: CASSSGDRETQYF.

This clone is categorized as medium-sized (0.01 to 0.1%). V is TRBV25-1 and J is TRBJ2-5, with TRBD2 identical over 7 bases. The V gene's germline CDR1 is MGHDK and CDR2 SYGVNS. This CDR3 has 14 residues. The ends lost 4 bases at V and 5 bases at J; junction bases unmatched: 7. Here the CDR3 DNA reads TGTGCCAGCAGTGGGTCGCACGGGGGGGAGACCCAGTACTTC. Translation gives CASSGSHGGETQYF. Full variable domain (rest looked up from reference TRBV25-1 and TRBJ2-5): EADIYQTPRYLVIGTGKKITLECSQTMGHDKMYWYQQDPGMELHLIHYSYGVNSTEKGDLSSESTVSRIRTEHFPLTLESARPSHTSQYLCASSGSHGGETQYFGPGTRLLVL.

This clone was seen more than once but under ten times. CDR3 nucleotides: TGTGCCAGCTCCCCGGTTGAAGAGACCCAGTACTTC. It encodes CASSPVEETQYF. The chain carries TRBV18 and TRBJ2-5; D remains ambiguous. The CDR3 length is 12 residues. Trimming removed 6 bases at V and 3 bases at J, with 8 bases between. The germline CDR1 and CDR2 sequences are KGHSH and LQKENI.

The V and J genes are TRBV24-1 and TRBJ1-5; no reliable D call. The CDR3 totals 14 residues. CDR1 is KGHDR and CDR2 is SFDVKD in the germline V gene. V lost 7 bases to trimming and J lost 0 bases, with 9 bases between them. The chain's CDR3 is CATSGRYSNQPQHF. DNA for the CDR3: TGTGCCACCAGCGGTCGTTATAGCAATCAGCCCCAGCATTTT.

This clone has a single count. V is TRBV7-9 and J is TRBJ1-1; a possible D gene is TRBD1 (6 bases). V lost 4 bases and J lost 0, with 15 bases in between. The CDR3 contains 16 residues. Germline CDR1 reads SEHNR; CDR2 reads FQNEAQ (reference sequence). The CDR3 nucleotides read TGTGCCAGCAGCTCCGGGGTGACAGGCATGAACACTGAAGCTTTCTTT. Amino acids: CASSSGVTGMNTEAFF.

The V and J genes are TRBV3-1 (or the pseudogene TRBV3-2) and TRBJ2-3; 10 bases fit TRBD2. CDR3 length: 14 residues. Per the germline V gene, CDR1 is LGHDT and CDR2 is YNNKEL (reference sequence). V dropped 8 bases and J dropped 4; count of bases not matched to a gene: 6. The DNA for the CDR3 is TGTGCCAGCTCGGAGCGGGGGGGCCCAGATACGCAGTATTTT. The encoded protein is CASSERGGPDTQYF.

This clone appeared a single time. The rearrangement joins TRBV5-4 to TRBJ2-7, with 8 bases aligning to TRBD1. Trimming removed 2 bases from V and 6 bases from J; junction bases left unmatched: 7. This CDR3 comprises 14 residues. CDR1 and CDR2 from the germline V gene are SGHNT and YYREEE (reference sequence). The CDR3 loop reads CASSLPGQAREQYF. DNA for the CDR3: TGTGCCAGCAGCTTACCGGGACAGGCCCGCGAGCAGTACTTC. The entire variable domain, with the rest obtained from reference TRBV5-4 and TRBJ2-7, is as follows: ETGVTQSPTHLIKTRGQQVTLRCSSQSGHNTVSWYQQALGQGPQFIFQYYREEENGRGNFPPRFSGLQFPNYSSELNVNALELDDSALYLCASSLPGQAREQYFGPGTRLTVT.

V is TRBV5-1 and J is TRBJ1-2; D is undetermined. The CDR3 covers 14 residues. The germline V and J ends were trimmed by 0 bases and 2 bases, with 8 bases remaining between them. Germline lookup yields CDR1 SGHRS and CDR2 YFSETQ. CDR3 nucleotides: TGCGCCAGCAGCTTGGAGTTAGCCAACTATGGCTACACCTTC. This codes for CASSLELANYGYTF.

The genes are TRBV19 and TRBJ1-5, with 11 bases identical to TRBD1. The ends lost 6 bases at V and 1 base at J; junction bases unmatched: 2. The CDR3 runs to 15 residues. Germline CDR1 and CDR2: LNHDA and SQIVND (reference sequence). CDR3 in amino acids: CASRDRGRSNQPQHF. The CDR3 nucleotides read TGTGCCAGTAGGGACAGGGGGCGAAGCAATCAGCCCCAGCATTTT.

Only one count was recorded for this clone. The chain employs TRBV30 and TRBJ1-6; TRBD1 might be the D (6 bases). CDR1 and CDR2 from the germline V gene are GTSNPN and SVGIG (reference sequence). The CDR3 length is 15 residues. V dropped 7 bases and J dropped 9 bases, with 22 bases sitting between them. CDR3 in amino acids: CALRLTRGSTSPLHF. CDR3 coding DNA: TGTGCCTTAAGATTAACGAGGGGGAGTACTTCACCCCTCCACTTT.

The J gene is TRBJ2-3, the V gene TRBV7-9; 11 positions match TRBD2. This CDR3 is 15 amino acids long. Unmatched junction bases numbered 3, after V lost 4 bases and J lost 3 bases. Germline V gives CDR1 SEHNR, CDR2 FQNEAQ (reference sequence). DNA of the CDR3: TGTGCCAGCAGCTCGACTAGCGGGGCAACAGATACGCAGTATTTT. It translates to CASSSTSGATDTQYF.

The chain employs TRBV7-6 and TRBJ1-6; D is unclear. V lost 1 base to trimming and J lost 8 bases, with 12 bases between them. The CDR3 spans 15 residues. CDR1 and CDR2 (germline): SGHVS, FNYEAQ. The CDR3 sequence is CASSLGEMRDSPLHF. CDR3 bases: TGTGCCAGCAGCTTAGGGGAGATGCGAGATTCACCCCTCCACTTT.

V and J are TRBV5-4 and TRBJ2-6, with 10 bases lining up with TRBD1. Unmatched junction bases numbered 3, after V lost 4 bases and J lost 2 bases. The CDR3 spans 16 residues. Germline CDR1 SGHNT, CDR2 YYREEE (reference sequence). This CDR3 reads CASSPGTGAGANVLTF. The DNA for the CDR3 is TGTGCCAGCAGCCCGGGGACAGGGGCTGGGGCCAACGTCCTGACTTTC. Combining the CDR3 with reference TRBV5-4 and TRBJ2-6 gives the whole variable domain ETGVTQSPTHLIKTRGQQVTLRCSSQSGHNTVSWYQQALGQGPQFIFQYYREEENGRGNFPPRFSGLQFPNYSSELNVNALELDDSALYLCASSPGTGAGANVLTFGAGSRLTVL.